This record looks at one T cell receptor (beta chain) sequence and its context. Per the authors' pipeline: The authors estimated nucleated cell counts from reference gene primer amplification. The method was immunoSEQ multiplex PCR; TCRdb's version includes in-frame clones alone and lacks a portion of them. D and trimming come from the DNA, and the V and J calls and clone size come from that table. Altogether 100,000 to 150,000 clones are present, 70% to 90% being singletons, with the ten largest covering 0.95% to 1.5%. The sample belongs to a study of blood T cell repertoires in COVID-19. Study at large: COVID-19 samples from acute and convalescent phases originated in the United States, Italy and Spain. Sources were T cells, B-cell-depleted T cells, or PBMCs; the material itself was cDNA or gDNA.

CDR1 and CDR2 (germline): SGHRS, YFSETQ. The CDR3 covers 14 residues. V lost 4 bases and J lost 7; bases outside the gene matches: 11. Source material: peripheral blood. This clonotype was sampled from an elderly woman with acute or convalescent COVID-19. This chain uses TRBV5-1 with TRBJ2-7, with 7 bases aligning to TRBD1. This CDR3 reads CASSLLRGRGEQYF. CDR3 bases: TGCGCCAGCAGCCTGTTGAGGGGGCGAGGAGAGCAGTACTTC.